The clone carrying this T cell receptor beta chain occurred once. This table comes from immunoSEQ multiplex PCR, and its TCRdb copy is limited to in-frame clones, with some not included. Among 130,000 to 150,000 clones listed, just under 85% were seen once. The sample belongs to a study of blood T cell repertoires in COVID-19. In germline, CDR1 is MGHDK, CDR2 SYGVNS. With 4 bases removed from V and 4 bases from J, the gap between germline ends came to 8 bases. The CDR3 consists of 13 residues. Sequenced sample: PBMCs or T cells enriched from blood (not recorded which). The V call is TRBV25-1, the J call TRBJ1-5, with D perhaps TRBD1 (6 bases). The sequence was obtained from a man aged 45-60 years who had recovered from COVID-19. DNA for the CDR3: TGTGCCAGCAGTGCAGGGGTGAATCAGCCCCAGCATTTT. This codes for CASSAGVNQPQHF.